This T cell receptor (beta chain) emerged from a study of long-term antiretroviral therapy in people with HIV (dated by TCRdb to the early 2020s). Study-level background: The earliest samples were collected approximately a decade before the 2015 WHO recommendation for immediate ART, a period when ART was typically delayed until CD4 counts fell. A retrospective serial study tested whether changes in peripheral blood TRB repertoire composition and diversity were associated with ART initiation and durable HIV suppression. A total of 192 cryopreserved PBMC samples were contributed to the cohort by 30 adults with confirmed HIV infection, with samples collected serially over a mean of roughly six years (range 1-12). Among the 30 to 35 participants with HIV, about a dozen were female. No cross-contamination during QIAcube processing was seen in test extractions of a monoclonal T-cell line run alongside 33 polyclonal samples.

Its CDR3 holds 13 amino acids, cysteine through phenylalanine. The read is trimmed to its CDR3 DNA, 39 bases read in frame from base 1. Looking up the germline V gene (reference sequence) yields CDR1 SGHNT and CDR2 YYREEE. V and J lose 6 bases and 6 bases, and a span of 16 bases separates them. What the authors observed across the whole study: CDR3 length ranges in HIV repertoires were narrower than in controls, and network structure suggested an antigen-experienced repertoire with only a slight naive shift after ART. Because PBMC availability was limited, only the TCR beta chain was sequenced, with no alpha chain pairing. Expanded TRB clones identified before ART initiation dominated the repertoire across all time points, though the dominance fluctuated and decreased in many PLHIV after ART. Samples dated from the mid-2000s to the late 2010s, and the ART regimens used may be less effective than current ones. Because cell numbers in pre-ART samples were limited, unsorted PBMC were profiled instead of sorted CD4+ and CD8+ T cells. Inferences about post-ART repertoire changes are limited because no data were available on ART adherence, viral resistance or therapy changes. ART initiation was associated with a significant increase in TRB diversity, but diversity stayed significantly below transplant donor controls even after long-term ART.

The immunoSEQ hsTCRB v3.0 assay was used at survey level resolution for TRB variable region sequencing. TRB sequencing targeted a depth of about 40,000-50,000 T-cell genomes per sample. TRB libraries were pooled and sequenced on an Illumina MiSeq using a v3 150-cycle kit. The source study handled its data this way. Analysis of repertoires was carried out in R inside a reproducible Nextflow workflow spanning QC, data transformation and analysis. Custom analyses were implemented in LymphoSeq2, an R package for AIRR-Seq data exploration. After excluding several samples that yielded fewer than 5000 total TRB sequences, fewer than 200 HIV repertoires remained for analysis. Among the 188 retained HIV repertoires, 55 to 65 were collected before ART initiation and fewer than 150 were collected after ART initiation. Repertoires were downsampled to 5000 TRB nucleotide sequences, and summary statistics were averaged over 100 downsampling iterations. The analysis kept only TRB sequences whose CDR3 regions were at least seven amino acids long. A Shannon entropy-derived clonality score and the Gini coefficient were used to measure diversity. In the repertoire networks, any two of the top 5000 CDR3 amino acid sequences were linked whenever the two sequences differed by an edit distance of one. For TRB CDR3 amino acid sequences, GLIPH2 was used to predict antigen specificity groups and MHC restriction. Known CMV, EBV, HIV or tissue antigen associations were flagged by matching CDR3 amino acid sequences against VDJdb and McPAS-TCR. Pre-ART, post-ART and control groups were compared with Wilcoxon signed-rank tests and Holm-Bonferroni correction. What TCRdb holds here is the immuneACCESS table cut down to in-frame rearrangements. Part of the clones is not present; checked against another copy, under half of the missing clones reflect an unresolved V gene, and the others are unexplained. That table supplies the V and J calls and clone size; D and trimming were determined from the DNA. The sample table holds approximately 10,000 clones, of which over 65% were seen once. Approximately 12% of the sample lies in the top ten.

Inclusion was restricted to participants for whom at least one PBMC sample before ART initiation and at least two post-ART samples were available. Treatment was received in the United States of America by all participants with HIV. Before DNA extraction, cryopreserved samples of roughly 0.85-11 million PBMC were thawed and then washed. At the time of the earliest PBMC sample, participants with HIV were aged between roughly 23 and 60 years. PBMC samples from each participant spanned 1-4 timepoints before ART initiation and 2-8 timepoints after ART initiation, with a median of 7 samples. For every participant, serial HIV viral load, CD4+ T-cell count, ART history and demographic data were obtained. Genomic DNA was extracted from unsorted PBMC with a Qiagen kit on a QIAcube, with processing performed in batches of 12 samples. Turning to this clone: The antigen it recognizes is unknown. No much larger clone is present one base from it, and per-base qualities are unavailable.

The sequence links TRBV5-4 to TRBJ2-7; a confident D gene designation cannot be given. This clonotype originated in a man between 40 and 49 years old with HIV. The specimen was unsorted PBMCs, collected roughly 3.4 years before starting antiretroviral therapy. The nucleotide sequence is TGTGCCAGCACAATATCGGGTCAACGCGAGCAGTACTTC. The translation is CASTISGQREQYF.